This note documents a single TCR beta chain sequence. The antigen is unknown. Sequencing used immunoSEQ multiplex PCR; TCRdb keeps in-frame clones, though not all of them. The table lists tens of thousands of clones, about 81% of them singletons, with less than 8% in the top ten. The germline V gene has CDR1 SGHRS and CDR2 YFSETQ. This CDR3 has 14 amino acids. V was clipped by 6 bases and J by 4 bases; unmatched bases: 6. The data originate from a study of a mutant IDH1 vaccine in newly diagnosed glioma. About the research overall: Sex among treated patients split 62.5% male, about 40% female; mean age was approximately 40 years.

Time point denoted: week 5, during vaccination. Doses consisted of 300 ug of mutant IDH1 20-mer peptide each, paired with topical imiquimod. The chain joins TRBV5-1 to TRBJ2-2; 7 nucleotides agree with TRBD1. Sequencing was performed on PBMCs, taken from a glioma patient whose treatment included an IDH1 peptide vaccine. The source of this sequence is a woman aged 45-65 years with glioma. CDR3 nucleotides: TGCGCCAGCACCCGGGACAGCCTCACCGGGGAGCTGTTTTTT. This encodes CASTRDSLTGELFF.